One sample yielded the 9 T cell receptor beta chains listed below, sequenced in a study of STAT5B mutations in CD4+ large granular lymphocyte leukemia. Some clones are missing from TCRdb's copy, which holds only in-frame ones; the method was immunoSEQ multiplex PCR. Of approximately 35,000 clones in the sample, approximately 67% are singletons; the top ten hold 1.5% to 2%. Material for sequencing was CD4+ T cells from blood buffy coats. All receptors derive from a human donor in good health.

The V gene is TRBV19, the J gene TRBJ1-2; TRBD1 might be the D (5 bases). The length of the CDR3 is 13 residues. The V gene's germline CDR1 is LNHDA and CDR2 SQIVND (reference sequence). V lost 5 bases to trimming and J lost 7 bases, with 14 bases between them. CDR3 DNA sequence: TGTGCCAGTAGTTCCGGGTTAGGGGTTGGCTACACCTTC. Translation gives CASSSGLGVGYTF.

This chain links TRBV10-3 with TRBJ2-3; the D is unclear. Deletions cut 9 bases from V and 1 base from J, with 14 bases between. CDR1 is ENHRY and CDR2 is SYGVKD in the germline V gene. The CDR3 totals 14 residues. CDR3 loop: CAMTPALGTDTQYF. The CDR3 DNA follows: TGTGCCATGACCCCGGCCCTAGGCACAGATACGCAGTATTTT.

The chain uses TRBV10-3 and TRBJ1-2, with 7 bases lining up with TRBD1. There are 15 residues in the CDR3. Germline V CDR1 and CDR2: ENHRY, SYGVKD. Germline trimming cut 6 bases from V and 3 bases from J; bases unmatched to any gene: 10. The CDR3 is CAIRGTAGNDYGYTF. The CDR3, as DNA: TGTGCCATCAGGGGGACAGCCGGAAACGACTATGGCTACACCTTC.

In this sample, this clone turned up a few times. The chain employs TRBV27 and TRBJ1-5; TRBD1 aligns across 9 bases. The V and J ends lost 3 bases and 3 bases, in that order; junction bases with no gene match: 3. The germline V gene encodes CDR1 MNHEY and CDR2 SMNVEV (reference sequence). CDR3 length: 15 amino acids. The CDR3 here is CASSFGTGYNQPQHF. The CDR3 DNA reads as TGTGCCAGCAGTTTCGGGACAGGGTACAATCAGCCCCAGCATTTT.

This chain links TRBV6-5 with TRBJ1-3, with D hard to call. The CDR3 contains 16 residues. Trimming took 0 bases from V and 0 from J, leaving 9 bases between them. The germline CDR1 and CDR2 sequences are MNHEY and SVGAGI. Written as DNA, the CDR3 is TGTGCCAGCAGTTACTCCCCGTGGCTCTCTGGAAACACCATATATTTT. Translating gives CASSYSPWLSGNTIYF.

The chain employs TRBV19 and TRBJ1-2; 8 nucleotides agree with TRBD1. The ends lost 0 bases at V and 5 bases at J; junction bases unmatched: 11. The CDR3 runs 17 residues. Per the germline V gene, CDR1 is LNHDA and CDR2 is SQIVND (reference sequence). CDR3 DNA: TGTGCCAGTAGTATAGATCACCCGGACAGGGCCAGGTATGGCTACACCTTC. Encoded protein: CASSIDHPDRARYGYTF.

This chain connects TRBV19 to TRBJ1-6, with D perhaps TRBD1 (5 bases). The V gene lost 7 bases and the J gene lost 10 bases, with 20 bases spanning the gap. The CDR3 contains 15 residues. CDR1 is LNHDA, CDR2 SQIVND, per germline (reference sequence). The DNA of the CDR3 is TGTGCCAGTACCCCAGGGACGTCTCCCAGATCACCCCTCCACTTT. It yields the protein CASTPGTSPRSPLHF. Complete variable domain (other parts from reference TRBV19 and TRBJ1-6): DGGITQSPKYLFRKEGQNVTLSCEQNLNHDAMYWYRQDPGQGLRLIYYSQIVNDFQKGDIAEGYSVSREKKESFPLTVTSAQKNPTAFYLCASTPGTSPRSPLHFGNGTRLTVT.

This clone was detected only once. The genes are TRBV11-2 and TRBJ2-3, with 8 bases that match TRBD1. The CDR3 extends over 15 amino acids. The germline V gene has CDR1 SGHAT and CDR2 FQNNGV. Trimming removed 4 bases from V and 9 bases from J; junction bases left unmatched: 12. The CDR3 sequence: CASSSTPGQGGTQYF. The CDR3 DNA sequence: TGTGCCAGCAGCTCTACTCCCGGACAGGGTGGCACGCAGTATTTT.

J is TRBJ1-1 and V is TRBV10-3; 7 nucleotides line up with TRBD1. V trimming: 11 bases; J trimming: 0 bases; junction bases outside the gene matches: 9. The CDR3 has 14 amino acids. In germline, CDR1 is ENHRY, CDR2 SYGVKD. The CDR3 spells CASGDRGLNTEAFF. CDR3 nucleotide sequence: TGTGCCTCCGGGGACAGAGGATTGAACACTGAAGCTTTCTTT.